This is a list of T cell receptor beta chains from one sample in a study of beta chain features in type 1 diabetes. Libraries were prepared by immunoSEQ multiplex PCR; TCRdb keeps only in-frame clonotypes and omits some of them. The sample records roughly 14,000 clones, roughly 63% being singletons. The sequencing input was stem cell memory CD4+ T cells from blood. The source of these receptors is a woman under 30 with type 1 diabetes. Both conserved end residues are part of each CDR3. The D gene is left open where the match is weak. The size of a clone is reported for some rows only, either as once, few or many, or as a class for expanded clones.

size	V	D	J	DNA	CDR3
NA	TRBV9	NA	TRBJ1-2	TGTGCCAGCAGCGTTAACAGGGCGAGCTATGGCTACACCTTC	CASSVNRASYGYTF
NA	TRBV5-1	NA	TRBJ2-5	TGCGCCAGCAGCTTGGCCTCCTTGGGACACCTCCAAGAGACCCAGTACTTC	CASSLASLGHLQETQYF
few	TRBV5-1	NA	TRBJ2-7	TGCGCCAGCAGCTTGTCGTTCGGACAGACGTCTAACGAGCAGTACTTC	CASSLSFGQTSNEQYF
NA	TRBV7-8	NA	TRBJ1-1	TGTGCCAGCAGCTGGATGGAGCGCACTGAAGCTTTCTTT	CASSWMERTEAFF
NA	TRBV27	NA	TRBJ2-5	TGTGCCAGCAGTTTTCGGGGTTGGGAGACCCAGTACTTC	CASSFRGWETQYF
NA	TRBV7-9	TRBD2	TRBJ2-1	TGTGCCAGCAGCTTAGCCCTAGCGGGAGGTTACAATGAGCAGTTCTTC	CASSLALAGGYNEQFF
NA	TRBV7-9	TRBD2	TRBJ2-3	TGTGCCAGCAGCTTTGCTAGCGGTCGCACAGATACGCAGTATTTT	CASSFASGRTDTQYF
NA	TRBV27	NA	TRBJ1-1	TGTGCCAGCAGACATCCAGGGTACACTGAAGCTTTCTTT	CASRHPGYTEAFF
NA	TRBV7-9	NA	TRBJ1-2	TGTGCCAGCAGCTTAAGCGGACTCCCCGGTAACTATGGCTACACCTTC	CASSLSGLPGNYGYTF
NA	TRBV7-2	NA	TRBJ1-2	TGTGCCAGCAGCCCGACTGGACAGAATGGCTACACCTTC	CASSPTGQNGYTF
NA	TRBV5-1	NA	TRBJ1-5	TGCGCCAGCAGCCCGGAGCCCAATCAGCCCCAGCATTTT	CASSPEPNQPQHF
few	TRBV12-5	NA	TRBJ2-2	TGTGCTAGTGGTTCCGGGACACGGACCGGGGAGCTGTTTTTT	CASGSGTRTGELFF
few	TRBV6-4	NA	TRBJ2-6	TGTGCCAGCAGTGACTCCAAGGGGGGGGCCAACGTCCTGACTTTC	CASSDSKGGANVLTF
NA	TRBV7-9	NA	TRBJ2-2	TGTGCCAGCGGCGACGTCGGGGGAAAGCTGTTTTTT	CASGDVGGKLFF
NA	TRBV18	TRBD1	TRBJ1-3	TGTGCCAGCTCACCGGGACAGGGGGCCCGAAACACCATATATTTT	CASSPGQGARNTIYF
few	TRBV6-6	TRBD1	TRBJ2-7	TGTGCCAGCAGTTTAACACCGGGACAGGGGTTCGAGCAGTACTTC	CASSLTPGQGFEQYF
NA	TRBV5-1	TRBD2	TRBJ2-7	TGCGCCAGCAGCTATGACGGGACTAGCGCCTACGAGCAGTACTTC	CASSYDGTSAYEQYF
NA	TRBV5-1	TRBD2	TRBJ2-5	TGCGCCAGCAGCCCACTAGCGGGGGCTGCTCAAGAGACCCAGTACTTC	CASSPLAGAAQETQYF
NA	TRBV4-3	TRBD1	TRBJ2-2	TGCGCCAGCAGCCAAGGTCAGGGACAGGGACGCACCGGGGAGCTGTTTTTT	CASSQGQGQGRTGELFF
NA	TRBV4-3	TRBD1	TRBJ1-1	TGCGCCAGCAGCCACCGACAGGGTCGGGGGAACACTGAAGCTTTCTTT	CASSHRQGRGNTEAFF
NA	TRBV5-1	NA	TRBJ2-7	TGCGCCAGCAGCTTGTCCTGGACAGTAAACTACGAGCAGTACTTC	CASSLSWTVNYEQYF
NA	TRBV4-1	TRBD2	TRBJ2-7	TGCGCCAGCAGCCAGGCCGGGGGGGTCCCCTACGAGCAGTACTTC	CASSQAGGVPYEQYF
few	TRBV19	NA	TRBJ1-2	TGTGCCAGTATCCTCAGGGCGGACGGGTATGGCTACACCTTC	CASILRADGYGYTF
NA	TRBV7-9	NA	TRBJ1-1	TGTGCCAGCAGCCCTCAAGAAGGGGGGAACACTGAAGCTTTCTTT	CASSPQEGGNTEAFF
NA	TRBV7-2	NA	TRBJ2-1	TGTGCCAGCAGCCAGGTCCAAGGGGGGCAGTTCTTC	CASSQVQGGQFF
few	TRBV11-1	NA	TRBJ2-7	TGTGCCAGCAGCTTATTTTCCCAGGGTACCTACGAGCAGTACTTC	CASSLFSQGTYEQYF
NA	TRBV9	NA	TRBJ2-3	TGTGCCAGCAGCGTAGGAGCCCCCAGCACAGATACGCAGTATTTT	CASSVGAPSTDTQYF
NA	TRBV13	NA	TRBJ2-1	TGTGCCAGCAGCCCAGGGCCTCTCCACGGGCAGTTCTTC	CASSPGPLHGQFF
NA	TRBV10-3	NA	TRBJ1-3	TGTGCCATCAGGCCGGCGGACTCTGGAAACACCATATATTTT	CAIRPADSGNTIYF
NA	TRBV7-2	TRBD2	TRBJ2-5	TGTGCCAGCAGTCCCGGACTAGCGGGGTCAGAGACCCAGTACTTC	CASSPGLAGSETQYF
few	TRBV7-2	NA	TRBJ1-5	TGTGCCAGCAGCTTAGATATAGGGGGTGCCCAGCATTTT	CASSLDIGGAQHF
NA	TRBV7-2	NA	TRBJ1-3	TGTGCCAGCAGCTTCACAGGGGGAAACACCATATATTTT	CASSFTGGNTIYF
few	TRBV5-6	TRBD1	TRBJ2-3	TGTGCCAGCAGCTCACCGAGGGGGCGATCAAGGGGGATTGAAGATACGCAGTATTTT	CASSSPRGRSRGIEDTQYF
NA	TRBV12-5	TRBD2	TRBJ2-5	TGTGCTAGTGGTCCCGCCGGGGGGGCGGAGACCCAGTACTTC	CASGPAGGAETQYF
NA	TRBV7-2	TRBD2	TRBJ2-1	TGTGCCAGCAGCTTGGGGACTAGCGGGGGGGCCCTCAATGAGCAGTTCTTC	CASSLGTSGGALNEQFF
NA	TRBV29-1	NA	TRBJ1-1	TGCAGCGCCAGGGGTAGGGACACTGAAGCTCTCTTT	CSARGRDTEALF
NA	TRBV5-4	TRBD1	TRBJ2-7	TGTGCCAGCAGCTTGGCCGGGTTAACAGGGGGTGACGGATACGAGCAGTACTTC	CASSLAGLTGGDGYEQYF
once	TRBV7-2	TRBD1	TRBJ1-2	TGTGCCAGCAGCTTCCCGGACAGGGAAGGAGGCTACACCTTC	CASSFPDREGGYTF
NA	TRBV29-1	TRBD1	TRBJ1-2	TGCAGCGTTGTTCCGTGGGACAGGGGATTGGGTGGCTACACCTTC	CSVVPWDRGLGGYTF
few	TRBV18	NA	TRBJ2-7	TGTGCCAGCCGAGAAGACTACGAGCAGTACTTC	CASREDYEQYF
NA	TRBV11-3	NA	TRBJ1-2	TGTGCCAGCAGCTTAGGGTCCCTACAGGGTGACTACCCTAACTATGGCTACACCTTC	CASSLGSLQGDYPNYGYTF
NA	TRBV9	NA	TRBJ1-2	TGTGCCAGCAGCGTAGCTACAGACCCTGCCTATGGCTACACCTTC	CASSVATDPAYGYTF
few	TRBV7-2	NA	TRBJ1-4	TGTGCCAGCAGCCTGAATCGGGTAGAGCTGTTTTTT	CASSLNRVELFF
NA	TRBV7-2	NA	TRBJ1-4	TGTGCCAGCAGCCCGGGTTTTTCTAATGAAAAACTGTTTTTT	CASSPGFSNEKLFF
NA	TRBV19	NA	TRBJ2-7	TGTGCCAGTAGTATTGCGGTTGGGGCTCTCTACGAGCAGTACTTC	CASSIAVGALYEQYF
NA	TRBV28	NA	TRBJ2-7	TGTGCCAGCAGCCTCTTGGCCGAGCAGTACTTC	CASSLLAEQYF
NA	TRBV4-2	NA	TRBJ2-5	TGTGCCAGCAGCCAAGTCGGCGGACAGGAGACCCAGTACTTC	CASSQVGGQETQYF
NA	TRBV14	TRBD2	TRBJ2-3	TGTGCCAGCAGCCGTACGGGGGGAAACCCAGATACGCAGTATTTT	CASSRTGGNPDTQYF